The 30 T cell receptor beta chains in this list originate from one sample, sequenced in a study of cytomegalovirus exposure and HLA in healthy donors. Researchers ran the PCR with 60 Vbeta and 13 Jbeta primers. Clones were read by immunoSEQ multiplex PCR, and TCRdb kept only the in-frame ones, dropping some. The top ten clones hold 6% of a sample with about 57,000 clones, more than 70% of them seen once. The material sequenced was PBMCs. The receptors were gathered from a male donor in good health and CMV-seronegative.

The V and J genes are TRBV7-6 and TRBJ1-6; a weak D match, TRBD1 (5 bases). The CDR3 extends over 16 amino acids. Germline V CDR1 and CDR2: SGHVS, FNYEAQ. The V gene lost 1 base and the J gene lost 6 bases, with 13 bases spanning the gap. In DNA form, the CDR3 reads TGTGCCAGCAGCTTAGGGGCGACAGTCTTTAATTCACCCCTCCACTTT. It specifies CASSLGATVFNSPLHF. Combining the CDR3 with reference TRBV7-6 and TRBJ1-6 gives the whole variable domain GAGVSQSPRYKVTKRGQDVALRCDPISGHVSLYWYRQALGQGPEFLTYFNYEAQQDKSGLPNDRFSAERPEGSISTLTIQRTEQRDSAMYRCASSLGATVFNSPLHFGNGTRLTVT.

This chain uses TRBV2 with TRBJ1-6; TRBD1 matches 8 bases. There are 16 residues in the CDR3. V trimming: 7 bases; J trimming: 4 bases; junction bases outside the gene matches: 9. Germline V CDR1 and CDR2: SNHLY, FYNNEI. The CDR3 reads CASTPFDRGYNSPLHF. The DNA of the CDR3 is TGTGCCAGCACCCCTTTCGACAGGGGATATAATTCACCCCTCCACTTT.

The CDR3 nucleotides are TGTGCCAGCAGCCAGGGGAACTATGGCTACACCTTC. Its translation is CASSQGNYGYTF. This sequence joins TRBV11-3 and TRBJ1-2; possible D gene TRBD1, 6 bases. From germline, CDR1 is SGHNT and CDR2 YENEEA. Trimming removed 5 bases at V and 2 bases at J, with 6 bases between. The CDR3 length is 12 residues.

This clone was seen once. The chain couples TRBV2 to TRBJ1-2; a possible D gene is TRBD1 (6 bases). The CDR3 has 15 amino acids. The ends were cut back, 4 bases at V and 4 bases at J, with 16 bases in the middle. Germline V CDR1 and CDR2: SNHLY, FYNNEI. CDR3: CASSGRDMLPYGYTF. In nucleotides, the CDR3 is TGTGCCAGCAGTGGCCGGGACATGCTACCCTATGGCTACACCTTC. Using reference TRBV2 and TRBJ1-2 for the parts outside the CDR3, the full variable domain is EPEVTQTPSHQVTQMGQEVILRCVPISNHLYFYWYRQILGQKVEFLVSFYNNEISEKSEIFDDQFSVERPDGSNFTLKIRSTKLEDSAMYFCASSGRDMLPYGYTFGSGTRLTVV.

The chain has TRBV7-6 and TRBJ1-1, with 7 positions matching TRBD1. Trimming removed 5 bases from V and 5 bases from J; junction bases left unmatched: 11. The CDR3 runs to 15 residues. Germline V CDR1 and CDR2: SGHVS, FNYEAQ. The CDR3 loop is CASSKSTGEVTEAFF. DNA of the CDR3: TGTGCCAGCAGCAAGTCAACAGGGGAGGTAACTGAAGCTTTCTTT.

The table lists this clone with a count of one. This rearrangement joins TRBV30 to TRBJ2-3; a possible D gene is TRBD2 (6 bases). The CDR3 loop spans 14 amino acids. V was trimmed by 2 bases and J by 6 bases, leaving 15 bases between them. Germline loops: CDR1 GTSNPN, CDR2 SVGIG (reference sequence). CDR3 region: CAWSRRDWGDTQYF. Here the CDR3 DNA reads TGTGCCTGGAGTAGGAGGGACTGGGGGGATACGCAGTATTTT.

The V call is TRBV10-1, the J call TRBJ2-7; D may be TRBD1 (6 bases). The CDR3 covers 14 residues. CDR1 is WNHNN, CDR2 SYGVQD, per germline (reference sequence). The V and J ends lost 5 bases and 2 bases respectively, with 13 bases between them. The DNA of the CDR3 is TGCGCCAGCAGTCCCACAGGGAGCACCTACGAGCAGTACTTC. It codes for CASSPTGSTYEQYF.

The chain carries TRBV19 and TRBJ2-3, with 9 bases aligning to TRBD1. CDR1 LNHDA and CDR2 SQIVND come from the germline V gene (reference sequence). Unmatched junction bases numbered 4, after V lost 5 bases and J lost 1 base. The CDR3 spans 15 residues. The CDR3 here is CASSARDRGTDTQYF. CDR3 in DNA: TGTGCCAGTAGTGCCCGGGACAGGGGCACAGATACGCAGTATTTT.

This clone was seen a handful of times. The chain combines TRBV9 with TRBJ2-7; TRBD1 is a possible D gene (6 bases). The CDR3 covers 14 residues. Trimming took 5 bases from V and 4 from J, leaving 16 bases between them. Germline CDR1 is SGDLS and CDR2 is YYNGEE. The CDR3 DNA is TGTGCCAGCAGTAAACAGGGTATAGCTTACGAGCAGTACTTC. Amino acids: CASSKQGIAYEQYF.

This clone was observed a few times. The CDR3 bases are TGTGCCAGCAGAGCGGGGTACACAGATACGCAGTATTTT. Amino acid sequence: CASRAGYTDTQYF. V is TRBV6-6 and J is TRBJ2-3; 7 bases fit TRBD2. V lost 6 bases and J lost 2; bases outside the gene matches: 2. This CDR3 spans 13 amino acids. Germline V gene sequence: CDR1 MNHNY, CDR2 SVGAGI (reference sequence).

Worth noting for this clone: One end of the junction is discordant with germline, which a read error may explain. The V and J genes are TRBV6-4 and TRBJ2-1; 9 nucleotides line up with TRBD1. Per the germline V gene, CDR1 is MRHNA and CDR2 is SNTAGT. There are 15 residues in the CDR3. CDR3 DNA: TGTGCCAGCAGTGGGACAGGGGAATCCTCCAATGAGCAGTTCTTC. This codes for CASSGTGESSNEQFF.

The V gene is TRBV9, the J gene TRBJ2-6; D call uncertain. The CDR3 sequence is 14 residues long. CDR1 is SGDLS and CDR2 is YYNGEE in the germline V gene. Trimming shortened V by 4 bases and J by 3 bases, and 8 bases separated the two germline ends. The chain's CDR3 is CASSPPGGANVLTF. The DNA for the CDR3 is TGTGCCAGCAGCCCCCCGGGTGGGGCCAACGTCCTGACTTTC.

Comments on this clone: Other DNA sequences of this sample code for an identical CDR3. The V and J genes are TRBV5-1 and TRBJ1-2, with 9 bases aligning to TRBD1. The V and J ends lost 7 bases and 3 bases, in that order; junction bases with no gene match: 7. From germline, CDR1 is SGHRS and CDR2 YFSETQ. The CDR3 loop spans 14 amino acids. CDR3 DNA: TGCGCCAGCTCCCCGACAGGGGGAGACTATGGCTACACCTTC. As protein: CASSPTGGDYGYTF.

The chain recombines TRBV9 with TRBJ1-1; no firm D call. Germline V gives CDR1 SGDLS, CDR2 YYNGEE. This CDR3 is built from 14 residues. With 1 base removed from V and 1 base from J, the gap between germline ends came to 8 bases. This chain's CDR3 is CASSVPPGNTEAFF. In DNA form, the CDR3 reads TGTGCCAGCAGCGTACCGCCAGGGAACACTGAAGCTTTCTTT.

J is TRBJ1-2 and V is TRBV4-3; the D is unclear. The germline V and J ends were trimmed by 5 bases and 3 bases, with 13 bases remaining between them. The CDR3 runs to 14 residues. From germline, CDR1 is LGHNA and CDR2 YSLEER. Here the CDR3 reads CASSGLNADYGYTF. DNA for the CDR3: TGCGCCAGCAGCGGGCTTAACGCTGACTATGGCTACACCTTC.

The chain carries TRBV19 and TRBJ1-2; 7 bases map to TRBD1. Looked up from germline, CDR1 is LNHDA and CDR2 is SQIVND (reference sequence). The CDR3 length is 13 residues. J was trimmed by 2 bases and V by 7 bases; bases with no gene match: 4. The CDR3 here is CASTPGQNYGYTF. Written as DNA, the CDR3 is TGTGCCAGTACCCCGGGACAGAACTATGGCTACACCTTC.

The chain joins TRBV14 to TRBJ2-1; 7 bases are shared with TRBD2. Germline CDR1 reads SGHDN; CDR2 reads FVKESK. The CDR3 spans 13 residues. V trimming: 2 bases; J trimming: 6 bases; junction bases outside the gene matches: 1. CDR3 nucleotide sequence: TGTGCCAGCAGCCAATCGGGAGGCAATGAGCAGTTCTTC. It specifies CASSQSGGNEQFF.

CDR3 loop: CASSLALNSPLHF. The CDR3 DNA sequence: TGTGCCAGCAGCTTAGCTCTTAATTCACCCCTCCACTTT. V gene TRBV7-9 combines with J gene TRBJ1-6; D gene ambiguous. Germline V gives CDR1 SEHNR, CDR2 FQNEAQ (reference sequence). With 0 bases removed from V and 6 bases from J, the gap between germline ends came to 3 bases. This CDR3 is 13 amino acids long.

The chain joins TRBV7-3 to TRBJ2-3, with a possible D match to TRBD2 (6 bases). The CDR3 contains 15 residues. Trimming removed 2 bases at V and 0 bases at J, with 9 bases between. Germline CDR1 and CDR2: SGHTA and FQGTGA. Here the CDR3 reads CASSLDAGSTDTQYF. As DNA, the CDR3 is TGTGCCAGCAGCTTAGATGCGGGGAGCACAGATACGCAGTATTTT.

The rearrangement links TRBV6-5 to TRBJ2-3; 7 positions match TRBD1. CDR1 is MNHEY, CDR2 SVGAGI, per germline. J was trimmed by 3 bases and V by 3 bases; bases with no gene match: 6. This CDR3 has 15 residues. CDR3 region: CASSYEGARTDTQYF. The CDR3, as DNA: TGTGCCAGCAGTTATGAGGGGGCTCGAACAGATACGCAGTATTTT.

V usage is TRBV27 and J usage is TRBJ2-1, with 9 nucleotides matching TRBD2. The V and J ends lost 3 bases and 0 bases, in that order; junction bases with no gene match: 9. The length of the CDR3 is 18 residues. CDR1 MNHEY and CDR2 SMNVEV come from the germline V gene (reference sequence). CDR3 sequence reads: CASSFQRGAFYSYNEQFF. CDR3 bases: TGTGCCAGCAGTTTCCAGCGGGGGGCCTTTTACTCCTACAATGAGCAGTTCTTC.

This sequence joins TRBV27 and TRBJ1-4, with a tentative D call TRBD1 (6 bases). The CDR3 is 16 residues long. CDR1 is MNHEY and CDR2 is SMNVEV in the germline V gene (reference sequence). The V and J ends lost 8 bases and 9 bases respectively, with 25 bases between them. The chain's CDR3 is CASPHNRGGMTKKLFF. The DNA of the CDR3 is TGTGCCAGCCCCCACAACCGGGGGGGCATGACGAAAAAACTGTTTTTT.

The genes are TRBV6-1 and TRBJ2-1; 10 bases are shared with TRBD1. Germline assignment: CDR1 MNHNS and CDR2 SASEGT. CDR3 length equals 15 residues. With 3 bases clipped from V and 2 bases from J, the junction kept 1 base outside the gene matches. The CDR3 loop reads CASSEGQGPYNEQFF. CDR3 in DNA: TGTGCCAGCAGTGAGGGACAGGGGCCCTACAATGAGCAGTTCTTC.

The chain is built from TRBV5-6 and TRBJ1-1; 8 nucleotides match TRBD1. CDR1 and CDR2 from the germline V gene are SGHDT and YYEEEE. The CDR3 loop spans 16 amino acids. The ends lost 4 bases at V and 0 bases at J; junction bases unmatched: 8. The CDR3 loop is CASSLHRDRLNTEAFF. Written as DNA, the CDR3 is TGTGCCAGCAGCCTCCACCGGGACAGGTTGAACACTGAAGCTTTCTTT.

The chain uses TRBV2 and TRBJ2-3, with TRBD1 matching 9 bases. Germline CDR1 and CDR2: SNHLY and FYNNEI. Trimming took 4 bases from V and 4 from J; bases not matched to a gene: 6. This CDR3 region has 15 residues. The DNA of the CDR3 is TGTGCCAGCAGTGTAACAGGGGGCAGTCCAGATACGCAGTATTTT. Translation: CASSVTGGSPDTQYF.

J is TRBJ2-2 and V is TRBV7-3; no reliable D call. The V end lost 5 bases, the J end lost 4 bases, and 5 bases lay between the germline ends. Germline CDR1 is SGHTA and CDR2 is FQGTGA. The CDR3 runs to 12 residues. CDR3 nucleotide sequence: TGTGCCAGCAGCAGCACCACCGGGGAGCTGTTTTTT. It translates to CASSSTTGELFF.

The chain has TRBV9 and TRBJ2-7, with 7 positions matching TRBD1. Losses at the gene ends were 9 bases for V and 0 bases for J; bases not matched to a gene: 6. The germline gives CDR1 SGDLS, CDR2 YYNGEE. The CDR3 has 13 residues. The CDR3: CATQGPHSYEQYF. For the CDR3, the DNA is TGTGCCACACAGGGGCCTCACTCCTACGAGCAGTACTTC.

The rearrangement joins TRBV20-1 to TRBJ1-1; D uncertain. Germline CDR1 and CDR2: DFQATT and SNEGSKA (reference sequence). This CDR3 spans 11 amino acids. The CDR3 DNA follows: TGCAGATCAGAGGGGAACACTGAAGCTTTCTTT. Amino acid sequence: CRSEGNTEAFF.

The chain recombines TRBV27 with TRBJ1-5; D is possibly TRBD1 (5 bases). V was shortened by 6 bases and J by 0 bases, with 12 bases between the two germline ends. The germline V gene has CDR1 MNHEY and CDR2 SMNVEV (reference sequence). The CDR3 loop spans 15 amino acids. CDR3 nucleotide sequence: TGTGCCAGCAGCCCCTCGGGGGGTAGCAATCAGCCCCAGCATTTT. This sequence encodes CASSPSGGSNQPQHF.

The V gene is TRBV9, the J gene TRBJ1-2; 7 bases fit TRBD1. Germline V CDR1 and CDR2: SGDLS, YYNGEE. V trimming: 0 bases; J trimming: 0 bases; junction bases outside the gene matches: 11. The CDR3 runs to 18 residues. The CDR3: CASSVGGQSTSTNYGYTF. The CDR3 DNA is TGTGCCAGCAGCGTAGGGGGACAGAGCACCTCGACTAACTATGGCTACACCTTC.